Reported below is one T cell receptor beta chain. Its matching antigen is unknown. The entry originates in a study of cytomegalovirus exposure and HLA in healthy donors. Profiling relied on immunoSEQ multiplex PCR, and the TCRdb table lists in-frame clones only, not all of them. This table has about 110,000 clones, over 85% appearing once. Trimming pared 0 bases from V and 0 bases from J, leaving 9 bases between. The CDR3 length is 15 residues. Germline V gene data show CDR1 as LGHNA and CDR2 as YSLEER. Study-wide results and caveats: Associated with cytomegalovirus, according to the listing, were 150 to 200 TCR beta chains. The classifier was said to identify cytomegalovirus status with high specificity and sensitivity.

The V and J genes are TRBV4-3 and TRBJ2-7, with D possibly matching TRBD1 (6 bases). The clonotype originates from a woman in her late teens or twenties in good health and CMV-seronegative. Sequencing used PBMCs. CDR3 coding DNA: TGCGCCAGCAGCCAAGAAGCCAGGGGCTCCTACGAGCAGTACTTC. Its translation is CASSQEARGSYEQYF.